These 30 T cell receptor beta chains were sequenced from one sample in a study of blood T cells in healthy people across ages. The use of a sample-barcoded 5' primer and a J-beta primer mix characterized a second PCR of about 7 to 12 cycles. TCRdb reprocessed the 5' RACE reads via MiXCR and lists one record per CDR3 protein. This table holds some 1.6 million distinct CDR3 sequences, 30% to 40% found once. The specimen was blood. The receptor set was obtained from a woman in her twenties or thirties in good health.

The sample holds a few counts of this clonotype. V gene TRBV24-1 combines with J gene TRBJ2-3; 9 nucleotides match TRBD2. The CDR3 totals 15 residues. Germline CDR1 and CDR2: KGHDR and SFDVKD. J gave up 5 bases and V 4 bases, and 6 bases lay outside the gene matches. The CDR3 DNA reads as TGTGCCACCAGTGAGGCGGGAGGGCACGGAGATACGCAGTATTTT. The encoded protein is CATSEAGGHGDTQYF.

This clonotype was picked up a small number of times. V and J are TRBV20-1 and TRBJ2-1; D gene uncertain. CDR3 length: 16 amino acids. Germline loops: CDR1 DFQATT, CDR2 SNEGSKA (reference sequence). Trimming pared 0 bases from V and 0 bases from J, leaving 12 bases between. The CDR3 loop is CSARERRSSSYNEQFF. The DNA for the CDR3 is TGCAGTGCTAGAGAACGTAGGTCGAGCTCCTACAATGAGCAGTTCTTC.

The DNA for the CDR3 is TGCGCCAGCAGTTCGGATGTCTCCTACGAGCAGTACTTC. Its translation is CASSSDVSYEQYF. V usage is TRBV5-1 and J usage is TRBJ2-7, with D hard to call. This CDR3 comprises 13 residues. Trimming removed 5 bases at V and 0 bases at J, with 9 bases between. The germline gives CDR1 SGHRS, CDR2 YFSETQ.

This clonotype has more than one count but fewer than ten. J is TRBJ2-7 and V is TRBV27, with 7 bases fitting TRBD2. Germline CDR1 is MNHEY and CDR2 is SMNVEV (reference sequence). The CDR3 spans 17 residues. V was pared by 3 bases and J by 1 base, with 12 bases of the junction left unmatched. The CDR3 loop reads CASSFLRGGVGSYEQYF. CDR3 DNA: TGTGCCAGCAGTTTCCTTCGTGGGGGGGTTGGATCCTACGAGCAGTACTTC.

This clonotype showed up just a few times. The gene calls are TRBV5-5 and TRBJ2-3, with a tentative D call TRBD2 (5 bases). The CDR3 totals 16 residues. V was pared by 1 base and J by 0 bases, with 12 bases between. Looked up from germline, CDR1 is SGHKS and CDR2 is YYEKEE (reference sequence). CDR3 residues: CASSLYGGISTDTQYF. In nucleotides, the CDR3 is TGTGCCAGCAGCTTGTATGGAGGAATTAGCACAGATACGCAGTATTTT.

The V and J genes are TRBV29-1 and TRBJ2-7, with no clear D. The CDR3 has 13 amino acids. Between the trimmed V and J ends, which lost 5 bases and 0 bases, there was a span of 11 bases. From germline, CDR1 is SQVTM and CDR2 ANQGSEA. CDR3 loop: CSVRAESSYEQYF. The CDR3 region has the DNA TGCAGCGTTAGGGCAGAAAGCTCCTACGAGCAGTACTTC.

The chain links TRBV4-1 to TRBJ2-2, with TRBD1 as a possible D gene (5 bases). Germline V gene data show CDR1 as MGHRA and CDR2 as YSYEKL. This CDR3 region has 15 residues. V lost 2 bases to trimming and J lost 1 base, with 8 bases between them. Here the CDR3 DNA reads TGCGCCAGCAGCCAACTCGGACAGAACACCGGGGAGCTGTTTTTT. Translation: CASSQLGQNTGELFF.

This clonotype was detected only a few times. The chain is built from TRBV18 and TRBJ1-3, with 10 bases matching TRBD1. Germline-derived CDR1 and CDR2 are KGHSH and LQKENI. The ends lost 3 bases at V and 3 bases at J; junction bases unmatched: 5. This CDR3 contains 16 residues. The CDR3, as DNA: TGTGCCAGCTCACCGGGACAGGGGAAAGGTGGAAACACCATATATTTT. Its translation: CASSPGQGKGGNTIYF.

CDR3 DNA sequence: TGTGCCTGGAGTGCAGGGTACCAGCCCCAGCATTTT. Translating gives CAWSAGYQPQHF. The gene calls are TRBV30 and TRBJ1-5; TRBD1 is a possible D gene (5 bases). V was shortened by 1 base and J by 7 bases, with 8 bases between the two germline ends. CDR1 is GTSNPN and CDR2 is SVGIG in the germline V gene (reference sequence). This CDR3 is built from 12 residues.

This clonotype was seen more than once but under ten times. The J gene is TRBJ1-2, the V gene TRBV29-1, with a possible D match to TRBD1 (6 bases). The CDR3 is 12 residues long. In germline, CDR1 is SQVTM, CDR2 ANQGSEA. V was pared by 6 bases and J by 2 bases, with 10 bases between. Written as DNA, the CDR3 is TGCAGCGTCCCACAGGGAAACTATGGCTACACCTTC. It yields the protein CSVPQGNYGYTF.

This clonotype was observed once. V gene TRBV7-2 combines with J gene TRBJ2-7; 10 bases match TRBD1. CDR3 length equals 19 residues. V was pared by 3 bases and J by 0 bases, with 14 bases of the junction left unmatched. CDR1 is SGHTA, CDR2 FQGNSA, per germline. The CDR3: CASSFPRDRGHRSSYEQYF. For the CDR3, the DNA is TGTGCCAGCAGCTTCCCCCGGGACAGGGGTCATAGGAGCTCCTACGAGCAGTACTTC.

The rearrangement joins TRBV7-9 to TRBJ2-7, with D perhaps assigned TRBD1 or TRBD2 (5 bases each). The CDR3 sequence is 15 residues long. Trimming removed 2 bases from V and 3 bases from J, with 14 bases in between. Germline CDR1 is SEHNR and CDR2 is FQNEAQ (reference sequence). CDR3 region: CASSLKGPINYEQYF. CDR3 coding DNA: TGTGCCAGCAGCTTAAAGGGACCGATAAACTACGAGCAGTACTTC.

This chain uses TRBV6-1 with TRBJ1-2, with 9 nucleotides matching TRBD1. The CDR3 consists of 16 residues. The V and J ends lost 2 bases and 8 bases, in that order; junction bases with no gene match: 12. The germline V gene encodes CDR1 MNHNS and CDR2 SASEGT. CDR3 in amino acids: CASSETPGQGPGGYTF. The CDR3, as DNA: TGTGCCAGCAGTGAAACGCCGGGACAGGGACCAGGGGGCTACACCTTC.

The V gene is TRBV11-2, the J gene TRBJ2-3; TRBD2 matches at 13 bases. The V gene's germline CDR1 is SGHAT and CDR2 FQNNGV. V dropped 5 bases and J dropped 6; count of bases not matched to a gene: 5. The CDR3 loop spans 15 amino acids. The CDR3 DNA reads as TGTGCCAGCAGCGCTACTAGCGGGAGGGGCGATACGCAGTATTTT. This translates into CASSATSGRGDTQYF.

The V call is TRBV6-1, the J call TRBJ2-7; 7 nucleotides line up with TRBD1. J lost 3 bases, V lost 6 bases, and 14 bases had no gene match. Germline V gives CDR1 MNHNS, CDR2 SASEGT. The CDR3 spans 16 residues. Here the CDR3 DNA reads TGTGCCAGCAGAAGGGACAGAATAATGACCGACTACGAGCAGTACTTC. Translation gives CASRRDRIMTDYEQYF.

This clonotype was detected only a few times. This chain joins TRBV12-3 or TRBV12-4 and TRBJ2-1; possible D gene TRBD2, 5 bases. There are 14 residues in the CDR3. V was cut by 6 bases and J by 0 bases, with 9 bases left in between. DNA of the CDR3: TGTGCCAGCAGCGGGATGAGCTCCTACAATGAGCAGTTCTTC. This gives the protein CASSGMSSYNEQFF.

This clonotype appeared a few times. The chain couples TRBV7-6 to TRBJ1-6; 8 nucleotides match TRBD1. The CDR3 length is 15 residues. CDR1 SGHVS and CDR2 FNYEAQ come from the germline V gene. The ends lost 5 bases at V and 9 bases at J; junction bases unmatched: 9. Here the CDR3 DNA reads TGTGCCAGCAGCCTGGACAGGGAGGGAAGTTCACCCCTCCACTTT. Its translation: CASSLDREGSSPLHF.

The chain employs TRBV14 and TRBJ2-1; D remains unclear. Germline lookup yields CDR1 SGHDN and CDR2 FVKESK. The CDR3 is 15 amino acids. V was pared by 3 bases and J by 4 bases, with 13 bases between. CDR3 loop: CASSHDRAFYNEQFF. The CDR3 DNA is TGTGCCAGCAGCCACGACCGTGCGTTTTACAATGAGCAGTTCTTC.

There are a few counts of this clonotype. The CDR3 region is CASSQVRLADSTDTQYF. The CDR3 nucleotides read TGTGCCAGCAGCCAAGTAAGACTAGCGGATAGCACAGATACGCAGTATTTT. This chain connects TRBV3-1 to TRBJ2-3; 9 nucleotides match TRBD2. The CDR3 is made up of 17 amino acids. CDR1 and CDR2 (germline): LGHDT, YNNKEL (reference sequence). Trimming took 1 base from V and 0 from J; bases not matched to a gene: 5.

V and J are TRBV5-5 and TRBJ2-3; 11 nucleotides line up with TRBD2. Germline CDR1 SGHKS, CDR2 YYEKEE (reference sequence). The CDR3 consists of 17 residues. With V trimmed by 2 bases and J by 4 bases, 9 bases remained unmatched. CDR3 sequence (DNA): TGTGCCAGCAGCTTCTTTGAGACTAGCGGGGAGGCAGATACGCAGTATTTT. The encoded protein is CASSFFETSGEADTQYF. Supplemented by reference TRBV5-5 and TRBJ2-3, the full variable domain reads DAGVTQSPTHLIKTRGQQVTLRCSPISGHKSVSWYQQVLGQGPQFIFQYYEKEERGRGNFPDRFSARQFPNYSSELNVNALLLGDSALYLCASSFFETSGEADTQYFGPGTRLTVL.

This clonotype was counted between two and nine times. V usage is TRBV20-1 and J usage is TRBJ2-3; possibly TRBD2 for D (6 bases). Per germline, CDR1 DFQATT and CDR2 SNEGSKA (reference sequence). CDR3 size: 16 residues. Between the trimmed V and J ends, which lost 0 bases and 0 bases, there was a span of 13 bases. CDR3 sequence reads: CSARDGSFPSTDTQYF. DNA of the CDR3: TGCAGTGCTAGAGACGGGAGCTTTCCTAGCACAGATACGCAGTATTTT.

The CDR3 sequence: CSVRWGDYTGYNEQFF. CDR3 nucleotide sequence: TGCAGTGTCAGGTGGGGGGACTACACGGGCTACAATGAGCAGTTCTTC. The chain employs TRBV20-1 and TRBJ2-1, with 7 bases that match TRBD2. The CDR3 totals 16 residues. V shed 7 bases, J shed 3 bases, and the junction held 15 bases outside the gene matches. Looked up from germline, CDR1 is DFQATT and CDR2 is SNEGSKA (reference sequence).

This clonotype was observed a handful of times. A much larger clone differs from this one at a single base, so this may be a read error. The V and J genes are TRBV29-1 and TRBJ2-5; D call uncertain. Germline loops: CDR1 SQVTM, CDR2 ANQGSEA. The ends were cut back, 3 bases at V and 11 bases at J, with 13 bases in the middle. The CDR3 is made up of 11 amino acids. The CDR3 here is CSVDKSGEQYF. The CDR3 DNA sequence: TGCAGCGTTGACAAAAGTGGTGAGCAGTACTTC.

This clonotype appeared a few times. This chain joins TRBV28 and TRBJ2-7; D tentatively reads TRBD1 or TRBD2 (5 bases each). The CDR3 consists of 16 residues. Trimming shortened V by 5 bases and J by 3 bases, and 20 bases separated the two germline ends. Germline V gene sequence: CDR1 MDHEN, CDR2 SYDVKM. The CDR3 nucleotides are TGTGCCAGCAGTCACGACCGGGGCCTTCCTAACTACGAGCAGTACTTC. It yields the protein CASSHDRGLPNYEQYF.

This clonotype was picked up a small number of times. The chain has TRBV27 and TRBJ1-1; D ambiguous. CDR3 length: 13 amino acids. Germline CDR1 reads MNHEY; CDR2 reads SMNVEV (reference sequence). Trimming pared 7 bases from V and 0 bases from J, leaving 9 bases between. For the CDR3, the DNA is TGTGCCAGCACCGCCCCAATGAACACTGAAGCTTTCTTT. Its translation: CASTAPMNTEAFF.

This chain uses TRBV15 with TRBJ2-6; 8 bases agree with TRBD2. The CDR3 has 20 residues. Trimming cost V 0 bases and J 0 bases; bases outside gene matches: 10. From germline, CDR1 is LNHNV and CDR2 YYDKDF (reference sequence). CDR3 nucleotide sequence: TGTGCCACCAGCAGAGATTTTTTTTCAGCGGGGGCCTCTGGGGCCAACGTCCTGACTTTC. It codes for CATSRDFFSAGASGANVLTF. Using reference TRBV15 and TRBJ2-6 for the parts outside the CDR3, the full variable domain is DAMVIQNPRYQVTQFGKPVTLSCSQTLNHNVMYWYQQKSSQAPKLLFHYYDKDFNNEADTPDNFQSRRPNTSFCFLDIRSPGLGDTAMYLCATSRDFFSAGASGANVLTFGAGSRLTVL.

Note on this clonotype: This sequence may be a read error, since a much larger clone differs from it by one base. The chain joins TRBV5-1 to TRBJ2-1; D possibly uses TRBD1 or TRBD2 (5 bases each). CDR1 and CDR2 (germline): SGHRS, YFSETQ. The CDR3 consists of 14 residues. The CDR3 nucleotides read TGCGTCAGCAGCCCCCCCGGGACGTACAATGAGCAGTTCTTC. Encoded protein: CVSSPPGTYNEQFF.

This clonotype was observed a few times. The chain is built from TRBV4-2 and TRBJ1-2; the D gene is possibly TRBD1 (6 bases). This CDR3 has 14 residues. The V end was cut by 0 bases, the J end by 8 bases, with 13 bases between. The germline gives CDR1 LGHNA, CDR2 YNFKEQ. The CDR3 bases are TGTGCCAGCAGCCAAGACGGCAGGGGTCGCGGCTACACCTTC. It codes for CASSQDGRGRGYTF.

This clonotype was observed a few times. V gene TRBV5-5 combines with J gene TRBJ2-3, with D tentatively TRBD2 (5 bases). Germline V gene data show CDR1 as SGHKS and CDR2 as YYEKEE (reference sequence). With 2 bases removed from V and 5 bases from J, the gap between germline ends came to 15 bases. This CDR3 comprises 15 residues. The CDR3, as DNA: TGTGCCAGCAGCTTCGGAGGCCGCCCGGGAGATACGCAGTATTTT. It is translated as CASSFGGRPGDTQYF.

Worth noting for this clonotype: Its ends do not fully match the called genes, so a read error is possible. The chain is built from TRBV5-1 and TRBJ1-4, with D unresolved. The CDR3 consists of 14 residues. CDR1 is SGHRS and CDR2 is YFSETQ in the germline V gene. CDR3: CASSFGTTNEKLFF. Here the CDR3 DNA reads TGTGCCAGCAGCTTTGGGACAACTAATGAAAAACTGTTTTTT.